The present T cell receptor beta chain was sequenced within a study of blood T cell repertoires in COVID-19. About the research overall: Researchers got acute and convalescent COVID-19 samples from the United States, Italy and Spain. T cells, B-cell-depleted T cells, or PBMCs supplied cDNA or gDNA.

Authors' processing steps: Counts of nucleated cells, estimated from reference gene primer amplification, were obtained. The data were produced by immunoSEQ multiplex PCR, yet TCRdb's version contains in-frame clones alone and is incomplete. The D gene and trimming were derived from the DNA, and the V and J assignments and clone size from that table. The table includes about 80,000 clones, approximately 81% detected once. This clone was seen just once. The ends were cut back, 0 bases at V and 5 bases at J, with 16 bases in the middle. From germline, CDR1 is SGHAT and CDR2 FQNNGV. The CDR3 spans 16 residues.

The chain is built from TRBV11-2 and TRBJ2-5, with D tentatively TRBD2 (5 bases). This receptor was identified in an elderly woman with acute or convalescent COVID-19. Sequencing input: peripheral blood. The CDR3 region is CASSLEGGPIAETQYF. CDR3 bases: TGTGCCAGCAGCTTAGAGGGCGGGCCTATCGCGGAGACCCAGTACTTC.